Following are 23 T cell receptor beta chains from one sample sequenced in a study of tumor and adjacent non-tumor tissue in lung cancer. The template was RNA from unsorted bulk tissue. TCRbeta libraries were built with three rounds of nested PCR, modified from ARM-PCR. MiXCR was run by TCRdb on the multiplex PCR reads, yielding one entry per CDR3 protein. The sample lists 130,000 or so distinct CDR3 sequences, 55% to 75% occurring once. Specimen: lung tumor tissue. The receptors originated from a man aged 30 to 45 with non-small cell lung cancer.

About this clonotype itself: A read error may be the cause here, since a much bigger clone is one base away. The V call is TRBV6-6, the J call TRBJ2-5, with 14 positions matching TRBD2. V lost 7 bases to trimming and J lost 5 bases; unmatched junction nucleotides: 6. The CDR3 sequence is 15 residues long. Germline loops: CDR1 MNHNY, CDR2 SVGAGI (reference sequence). CDR3: CASKLGTSGGETQYF. CDR3 coding DNA: TGTGCCAGCAAACTAGGGACTAGCGGGGGCGAGACCCAGTACTTC.

As to this clonotype: Germline and junction disagree at one end, which may indicate a read error. The chain has TRBV5-5 and TRBJ2-5, with TRBD2 identical over 14 bases. This CDR3 contains 20 residues. CDR1 SGHKS and CDR2 YYEKEE come from the germline V gene (reference sequence). The CDR3 here is CANSFTGGTGTSGSRETQYF. Written as DNA, the CDR3 is TGTGCCAACAGCTTTACAGGGGGTACCGGGACTAGCGGGAGTAGAGAGACCCAGTACTTC.

The rearrangement links TRBV19 to TRBJ2-3; 7 nucleotides line up with TRBD2. Germline CDR1 and CDR2: LNHDA and SQIVND (reference sequence). Germline trimming cut 4 bases from V and 6 bases from J; bases unmatched to any gene: 10. The CDR3 extends over 15 amino acids. The CDR3 DNA reads as TGTGCCAGTAGTAACGGCGGGAGAAGTTGGGATACGCAGTATTTT. Amino acid sequence: CASSNGGRSWDTQYF.

Of note for this clonotype: This sequence may be a read error, since a much larger clone differs from it by one base. The chain employs TRBV4-1 and TRBJ2-7, with TRBD1 matching over 7 bases. Germline trimming cut 3 bases from V and 0 bases from J; bases unmatched to any gene: 11. CDR1 and CDR2 from the germline V gene are MGHRA and YSYEKL. The CDR3 has 17 residues. For the CDR3, the DNA is TGCGCCAGCAGCCACCCGGTATGGGACAGTGGCTCCTACGAGCAGTACTTC. Protein product: CASSHPVWDSGSYEQYF.

In this sample, this clonotype turned up many times. The genes are TRBV11-2 and TRBJ2-7, with TRBD2 identical over 8 bases. Germline CDR1 reads SGHAT; CDR2 reads FQNNGV. The CDR3 is 15 residues long. V shed 5 bases, J shed 3 bases, and the junction held 9 bases outside the gene matches. The CDR3 loop is CASSPRRLAGYEQYF. The CDR3 nucleotides read TGTGCCAGCAGCCCCCGACGGCTAGCGGGCTACGAGCAGTACTTC.

This clonotype came up many times. This sequence joins TRBV20-1 and TRBJ2-5, with D possibly TRBD2 on 5 matching bases. Trimming pared 0 bases from V and 5 bases from J, leaving 10 bases between. CDR3 length: 13 residues. CDR1 DFQATT and CDR2 SNEGSKA come from the germline V gene (reference sequence). The CDR3 sequence is CSARDWEWETQYF. Written as DNA, the CDR3 is TGCAGTGCTAGAGATTGGGAGTGGGAGACCCAGTACTTC.

With regard to this clonotype: One end of the junction fails to match germline, which may point to a read error. The chain recombines TRBV20-1 with TRBJ2-5, with D unclear. This CDR3 region has 17 residues. Germline loops: CDR1 DFQATT, CDR2 SNEGSKA (reference sequence). DNA for the CDR3: TGTAGTGCTATAGCCGGGTCCAACCACCCGGGCCAAGAGACCCAGTACTTC. Protein sequence: CSAIAGSNHPGQETQYF.

A note on this clonotype: A much bigger clone sits one base away, suggesting this may be a read error. V is TRBV20-1 and J is TRBJ2-7, with 7 positions matching TRBD2. The end of the DNA aligns better with TRBJ2-1, so the J call may be wrong. Germline V gene lookup returns CDR1 DFQATT and CDR2 SNEGSKA (reference sequence). This CDR3 has 14 residues. The CDR3 DNA is TGCAGTGCCGCCTCATTAGCGGGTTTTTACGAGCAGTTCTTC. It translates to CSAASLAGFYEQFF.

A remark on this clonotype: This may arise from a read error, as a much more abundant clone is one base away. The V gene is TRBV6-2 or TRBV6-3, the J gene TRBJ2-3; 9 nucleotides agree with TRBD2. The CDR3 spans 16 residues. Germline CDR1 reads MNHEY; CDR2 reads SVGEGT. The CDR3 bases are TGTGCCAGCAGTTACGATGCGGGGGGGCCCACAGATATGCAGTATTTT. Translating gives CASSYDAGGPTDMQYF.

About this clonotype itself: This may stem from a read error, because a much larger clone lies one nucleotide away. The CDR3 nucleotides are TGTGCCAGCAGTTTAGCCGCTTCCCTATGTAATTCACCCCTCCACTTT. Its protein is CASSLAASLCNSPLHF. The V call is TRBV6-6, the J call TRBJ1-6, with D unclear. Trimming stripped 4 bases from V and 6 bases from J, with 16 bases between. The germline gives CDR1 MNHNY, CDR2 SVGAGI (reference sequence). The CDR3 has 16 amino acids.

A word on this clonotype: A read error may be the cause here, since a much bigger clone is one base away. This chain links TRBV12-3 or TRBV12-4 with TRBJ1-1; D unresolved. Between the trimmed V and J ends, which lost 5 bases and 1 base, there was a span of 8 bases. The CDR3 has 13 amino acids. CDR3 amino acids: CASSQATNTEAFF. The CDR3 DNA reads as TGTGCCAGCAGTCAGGCGACGAACACTGAAGCTTTCTTT.

Comment on this clonotype: A clone one base away is much larger, so this may be a read error. Since the CDR3 does not end with the conserved phenylalanine or tryptophan, this likely comes from a read error. V is TRBV20-1 and J is TRBJ2-1, with D tentatively TRBD1 (5 bases). The germline CDR1 and CDR2 sequences are DFQATT and SNEGSKA (reference sequence). The CDR3 length is 15 residues. Trimming pared 0 bases from V and 6 bases from J, leaving 15 bases between. The CDR3 is CSARDLGPGSNEQFL. The CDR3, as DNA: TGCAGTGCTAGAGATCTGGGGCCAGGCTCCAATGAGCAGTTCTTA.

A note on this clonotype: One junction end does not reproduce the germline sequence, and a read error may be involved. The J gene is TRBJ1-2, the V gene TRBV11-2, with TRBD1 matching over 7 bases. CDR1 and CDR2 from the germline V gene are SGHAT and FQNNGV. This CDR3 has 15 amino acids. The CDR3 protein is CASSTDRVSNYDYTF. The CDR3 DNA is TGTGCCAGCAGCACCGACAGGGTTTCTAACTATGACTACACCTTC.

As to this clonotype: This may be a read error, as it is one base from a much larger clone. The V gene is TRBV5-4, the J gene TRBJ1-6, with D maybe TRBD1 (5 bases). The CDR3 spans 13 residues. V lost 4 bases and J lost 12, with 14 bases in between. Looked up from germline, CDR1 is SGHNT and CDR2 is YYREEE (reference sequence). CDR3 amino acids: CASSRDGDLPLHF. The CDR3 DNA sequence: TGTGCCAGCAGCAGGGACGGTGATTTACCCCTCCACTTT.

This clonotype was counted between two and nine times. It may be a read error: a sequence one base away is much more abundant. J is TRBJ2-3 and V is TRBV29-1; possibly TRBD1 for D (5 bases). CDR1 is SQVTM and CDR2 is ANQGSEA in the germline V gene. CDR3 length equals 11 residues. Deletions cut 6 bases from V and 11 bases from J, with 15 bases between. The CDR3 protein is CSVQESGKQYF. The CDR3 nucleotides are TGCAGCGTACAGGAGTCGGGTAAGCAGTATTTT.

The chain employs TRBV19 and TRBJ2-3, with D unresolved. This CDR3 is 12 amino acids long. CDR1 and CDR2 (germline): LNHDA, SQIVND (reference sequence). The V and J ends lost 6 bases and 5 bases respectively, with 9 bases between them. CDR3 region: CASSRHLDTQYF. The CDR3 DNA reads TGTGCCAGTAGCCGCCACCTAGATACGCAGTATTTT. Full variable domain (outside the CDR3, taken from reference TRBV19 and TRBJ2-3): DGGITQSPKYLFRKEGQNVTLSCEQNLNHDAMYWYRQDPGQGLRLIYYSQIVNDFQKGDIAEGYSVSREKKESFPLTVTSAQKNPTAFYLCASSRHLDTQYFGPGTRLTVL.

A note on this clonotype: Since no conserved phenylalanine or tryptophan closes the CDR3, a read error is the likely cause. The chain employs TRBV5-6 and TRBJ2-5, with TRBD1 matching over 7 bases. The junction had 8 bases not matched to a gene; V was cut back by 4 bases and J by 2 bases. The CDR3 consists of 15 residues. Germline V lookup: CDR1 SGHDT, CDR2 YYEEEE. As DNA, the CDR3 is TGTGCCAGCAGCATGCTGACAGGGCGTCAAGAGACCCAGTACCTC. This sequence encodes CASSMLTGRQETQYL.

A note on this clonotype: A much larger clone sits a single nucleotide away, making a read error possible. The CDR3 reads CASSELGRPQHF. For the CDR3, the DNA is TGTGCCAGCAGTGAACTTGGTCGGCCCCAGCATTTT. The rearrangement joins TRBV6-1 to TRBJ1-5; D unclear. V lost 2 bases, J lost 9 bases, and 8 bases lay in between. Germline V gene sequence: CDR1 MNHNS, CDR2 SASEGT. The CDR3 spans 12 residues.

V gene TRBV4-2 combines with J gene TRBJ1-4; D not resolved. CDR1 LGHNA and CDR2 YNFKEQ come from the germline V gene. The V gene lost 0 bases and the J gene lost 10 bases, with 15 bases spanning the gap. The CDR3 runs 15 residues. This CDR3 is CASSQDRPVGVKLFF. In nucleotides, the CDR3 is TGTGCCAGCAGCCAAGATCGTCCAGTTGGGGTAAAACTGTTTTTT.

Note on this clonotype: The junction and the germline gene differ at one end; a read error may be behind it. V is TRBV4-2 and J is TRBJ2-1; 11 bases agree with TRBD2. The CDR3 is 16 residues long. CDR1 and CDR2 from the germline V gene are LGHNA and YNFKEQ. This CDR3 is CASSQLAGGRYNEEFF. The CDR3 DNA reads TGTGCCAGCAGCCAGTTAGCGGGGGGGCGATACAATGAGGAGTTCTTC.

With respect to this clonotype: This sequence may be a read error, since a much larger clone differs from it by one base. This chain links TRBV5-4 with TRBJ2-5, with 9 bases lining up with TRBD2. Trimming cost V 4 bases and J 7 bases; bases outside gene matches: 17. The CDR3 covers 17 residues. CDR1 and CDR2 (germline): SGHNT, YYREEE (reference sequence). This chain's CDR3 is CASSPGTSRSLSGTQYF. The CDR3 bases are TGTGCCAGCAGCCCGGGGACTAGCAGGAGTTTGTCGGGGACCCAGTACTTC.

For this clonotype: A read error may be the cause here, since a much bigger clone is one base away. The chain links TRBV20-1 to TRBJ2-1, with D perhaps matching TRBD1 or TRBD2 (6 bases each). CDR1 and CDR2 (germline): DFQATT, SNEGSKA (reference sequence). Trimming left V 4 bases short and J 3 bases short, with 22 bases between. The CDR3 totals 17 residues. DNA for the CDR3: TGCAGTGCTAAACCCTGTTGGGCCGGGGGCTTCTACAATGAGCAGTTCTTC. Amino acid sequence: CSAKPCWAGGFYNEQFF.

With regard to this clonotype: One base away lies a much larger clone, so this may be a sequencing read error. The genes are TRBV29-1 and TRBJ2-5; 14 nucleotides agree with TRBD2. The germline CDR1 and CDR2 sequences are SQVTM and ANQGSEA. The length of the CDR3 is 13 residues. V was pared by 8 bases and J by 4 bases, with 3 bases of the junction left unmatched. CDR3: CSLGLAGVETQYF. The CDR3 coding sequence is TGCAGCCTGGGACTAGCGGGAGTAGAGACCCAGTACTTC.